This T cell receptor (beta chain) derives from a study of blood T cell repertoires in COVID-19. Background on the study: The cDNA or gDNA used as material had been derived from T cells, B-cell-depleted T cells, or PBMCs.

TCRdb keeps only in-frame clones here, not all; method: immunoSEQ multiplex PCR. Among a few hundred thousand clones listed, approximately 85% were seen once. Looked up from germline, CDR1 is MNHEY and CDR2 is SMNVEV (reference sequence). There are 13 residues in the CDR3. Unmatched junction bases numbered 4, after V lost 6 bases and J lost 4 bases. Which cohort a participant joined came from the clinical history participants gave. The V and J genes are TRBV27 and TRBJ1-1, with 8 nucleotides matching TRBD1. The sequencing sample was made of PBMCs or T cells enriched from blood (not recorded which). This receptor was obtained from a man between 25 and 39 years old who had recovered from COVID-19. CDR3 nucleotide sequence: TGTGCCAGCAGGAGGACAGGGAGCACTGAAGCTTTCTTT. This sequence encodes CASRRTGSTEAFF.